The 16 T cell receptor beta chains below were found in one sample sequenced in a study of patients and donors after allogeneic stem cell transplantation. Via MiXCR, TCRdb re-called the RT-PCR reads, giving one row per CDR3 protein. Among approximately 57,000 distinct CDR3 sequences listed, 13% were seen once. The sample taken for sequencing was blood, either unsorted or a sorted T cell fraction (not recorded which). Source of these receptors: a human donor who was either an allogeneic HSCT recipient or a stem cell or donor lymphocyte infusion donor (not recorded which). It is not recorded whose cells these are; they may come from a transplant donor.

In this sample, this clonotype turned up many times. V and J are TRBV12-3 or TRBV12-4 and TRBJ1-5, with a tentative D call TRBD1 (5 bases). The CDR3 has 17 residues. Trimming took 4 bases from V and 4 from J, leaving 20 bases between them. CDR3 sequence (DNA): TGTGCCAGCAGTTATGGCCCTGGGCAGGGCGAAAATCAGCCCCAGCATTTT. Translated: CASSYGPGQGENQPQHF.

This clonotype showed up just a few times. V usage is TRBV7-8 and J usage is TRBJ1-3, with D possibly TRBD1 on 6 matching bases. V was cut by 1 base and J by 2 bases, with 9 bases left in between. This CDR3 region has 15 residues. Germline V CDR1 and CDR2: SGHVS, FQNEAQ. The CDR3 loop reads CASSLGRDTGNTIYF. CDR3 nucleotides: TGTGCCAGCAGCTTAGGCAGGGACACTGGAAACACCATATATTTT.

This clonotype was counted only a few times. The rearrangement joins TRBV6-6 to TRBJ2-7; D is possibly TRBD1 (5 bases). CDR3 length equals 16 residues. Trimming removed 5 bases from V and 1 base from J, with 18 bases in between. Germline V CDR1 and CDR2: MNHNY, SVGAGI (reference sequence). The CDR3 DNA is TGTGCCAGCAGTAGCCAGGGTCCCCTCGTGTCCTACGAGCAGTACTTC. Its translation: CASSSQGPLVSYEQYF.

This sequence joins TRBV6-5 and TRBJ2-2; D is perhaps TRBD2 (6 bases). Germline V gene lookup returns CDR1 MNHEY and CDR2 SVGAGI. CDR3 length: 17 residues. V was trimmed by 1 base and J by 4 bases, leaving 16 bases between them. The CDR3 sequence is CASSYFGIPGGTGELFF. As DNA, the CDR3 is TGTGCCAGCAGTTACTTTGGGATCCCCGGGGGCACCGGGGAGCTGTTTTTT.

This clonotype has a handful of counts. The chain recombines TRBV7-8 with TRBJ2-1; D might be TRBD2 (6 bases). CDR1 and CDR2 from the germline V gene are SGHVS and FQNEAQ. V was cut by 4 bases and J by 2 bases, with 12 bases left in between. The CDR3 is 15 amino acids. The CDR3, as DNA: TGTGCCAGCAGCTCAGAGCGGGTTCCCTACAATGAGCAGTTCTTC. This translates into CASSSERVPYNEQFF.

This clonotype showed up just a few times. The chain links TRBV11-3 to TRBJ2-5; D tentatively fits TRBD1 or TRBD2 (5 bases each). The germline CDR1 and CDR2 sequences are SGHNT and YENEEA. The length of the CDR3 is 15 residues. Trimming stripped 0 bases from V and 7 bases from J, with 15 bases between. CDR3 amino acids: CASSLDIGTVGTQYF. The CDR3 nucleotides read TGTGCCAGCAGCTTAGATATAGGGACCGTGGGGACCCAGTACTTC.

The genes are TRBV7-8 and TRBJ2-1; 8 nucleotides align to TRBD2. Germline loops: CDR1 SGHVS, CDR2 FQNEAQ. The junction had 1 base not matched to a gene; V was cut back by 2 bases and J by 4 bases. CDR3 length equals 14 residues. The CDR3: CASSLLAGYNEQFF. In DNA, the CDR3 is TGTGCCAGCAGCTTACTAGCGGGTTACAATGAGCAGTTCTTC.

The sample holds a few counts of this clonotype. V usage is TRBV27 and J usage is TRBJ2-7; TRBD1 matches 7 bases. Germline assignment: CDR1 MNHEY and CDR2 SMNVEV (reference sequence). J gave up 1 base and V 5 bases, and 11 bases lay outside the gene matches. The CDR3 has 16 amino acids. The CDR3 sequence: CASSQYTGDFSYEQYF. The CDR3 DNA is TGTGCCAGCAGTCAATACACAGGGGATTTTTCCTACGAGCAGTACTTC.

This rearrangement joins TRBV5-1 to TRBJ1-1; tentative D call: TRBD1 (5 bases). This CDR3 comprises 16 residues. Per the germline V gene, CDR1 is SGHRS and CDR2 is YFSETQ. V lost 0 bases, J lost 4 bases, and 16 bases lay in between. This CDR3 reads CASSLAGGVGITEAFF. CDR3 DNA: TGCGCCAGCAGCTTGGCCGGGGGTGTTGGGATCACTGAAGCTTTCTTT.

The V and J genes are TRBV5-1 and TRBJ2-3, with D maybe TRBD2 (5 bases). The CDR3 covers 16 residues. CDR1 and CDR2 (germline): SGHRS, YFSETQ. The V end was cut by 0 bases, the J end by 0 bases, with 11 bases between. Here the CDR3 reads CASSLGASSSTDTQYF. CDR3 bases: TGCGCCAGCAGCTTGGGGGCTAGCTCTAGCACAGATACGCAGTATTTT.

The table lists this clonotype with many counts. J is TRBJ1-1 and V is TRBV20-1; D uncertain. Trimming shortened V by 6 bases and J by 4 bases, and 9 bases separated the two germline ends. Germline V gene data show CDR1 as DFQATT and CDR2 as SNEGSKA (reference sequence). The CDR3 consists of 11 residues. CDR3 coding DNA: TGCAGTGCCCGCCGAAGCACTGAAGCTTTCTTT. Protein sequence: CSARRSTEAFF.

This clonotype was picked up many times. The chain is built from TRBV27 and TRBJ1-1; weak D call: TRBD1 (6 bases). The CDR3 has 14 amino acids. V lost 5 bases to trimming and J lost 6 bases, with 16 bases between them. Germline V lookup: CDR1 MNHEY, CDR2 SMNVEV (reference sequence). The CDR3 region is CASSTYQGSPEAFF. The CDR3 DNA reads TGTGCCAGCAGTACGTACCAGGGGTCCCCTGAAGCTTTCTTT.

This clonotype was seen a few times. The chain recombines TRBV5-1 with TRBJ2-1; 9 bases match TRBD2. Trimming removed 4 bases from V and 5 bases from J; junction bases left unmatched: 7. This CDR3 comprises 15 residues. From germline, CDR1 is SGHRS and CDR2 YFSETQ. CDR3 in amino acids: CASSPGLASNNEQFF. The CDR3 nucleotides are TGCGCCAGCAGCCCAGGACTAGCGTCCAACAATGAGCAGTTCTTC.

This clonotype has a handful of counts. CDR3 sequence reads: CSVVGGPHFADTQYF. In DNA, the CDR3 is TGCAGCGTTGTCGGCGGGCCACATTTTGCAGATACGCAGTATTTT. The rearrangement uses TRBV29-1 and TRBJ2-3; tentatively, D is TRBD2 (5 bases). V was cut by 4 bases and J by 4 bases, with 18 bases left in between. Germline V gives CDR1 SQVTM, CDR2 ANQGSEA. CDR3 length: 15 amino acids.

The chain is built from TRBV28 and TRBJ1-5; D gene ambiguous. Germline-derived CDR1 and CDR2 are MDHEN and SYDVKM. V shed 2 bases and J shed 6 bases, with 2 bases lying between them. This CDR3 comprises 11 residues. CDR3 protein: CASSLSQPQHF. CDR3 nucleotide sequence: TGTGCCAGCAGTTTAAGTCAGCCCCAGCATTTT. Filled out from reference TRBV28 and TRBJ1-5, the complete variable domain reads DVKVTQSSRYLVKRTGEKVFLECVQDMDHENMFWYRQDPGLGLRLIYFSYDVKMKEKGDIPEGYSVSREKKERFSLILESASTNQTSMYLCASSLSQPQHFGDGTRLSIL.

This clonotype was seen only a few times. This chain joins TRBV11-2 and TRBJ2-3; the match to TRBD2 covers 16 bases. This CDR3 has 17 residues. Germline CDR1 SGHAT, CDR2 FQNNGV. V lost 4 bases to trimming and J lost 4 bases; unmatched junction nucleotides: 5. The CDR3: CASSSQGLAGGADTQYF. The CDR3 DNA follows: TGTGCCAGCAGCTCCCAGGGACTAGCGGGAGGGGCAGATACGCAGTATTTT.